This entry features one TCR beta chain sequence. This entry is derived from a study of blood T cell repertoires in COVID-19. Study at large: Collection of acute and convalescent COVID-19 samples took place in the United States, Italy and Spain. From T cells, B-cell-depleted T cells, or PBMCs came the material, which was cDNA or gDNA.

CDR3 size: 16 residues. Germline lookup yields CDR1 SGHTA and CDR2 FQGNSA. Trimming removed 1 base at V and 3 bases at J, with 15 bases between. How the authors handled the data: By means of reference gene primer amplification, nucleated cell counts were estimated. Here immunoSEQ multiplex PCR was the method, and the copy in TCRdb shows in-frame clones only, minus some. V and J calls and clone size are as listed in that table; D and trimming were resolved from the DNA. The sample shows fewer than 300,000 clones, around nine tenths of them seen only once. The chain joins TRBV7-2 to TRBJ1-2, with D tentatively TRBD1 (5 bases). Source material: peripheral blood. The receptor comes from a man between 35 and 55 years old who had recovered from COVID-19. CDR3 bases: TGTGCCAGCAGCTTAGAAGGACAACCCTCTTACTATGGCTACACCTTC. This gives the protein CASSLEGQPSYYGYTF.